A selection of T cell receptor beta chains follows, all from one sample in a study of blood T cell repertoires in COVID-19. Assay used: immunoSEQ multiplex PCR; TCRdb lists only in-frame clones, some missing. The sample consists of 250,000 or so clones, around four fifths of them appearing once. Sample: peripheral blood. The origin of the receptors is a woman aged 60-75 years with active or convalescent COVID-19. Each CDR3 is given with its conserved first and last residue. D genes are given only for firm matches. Not all rows give a size; the values are once, few, many and, for expanded clones, a class.

v_call,d_call,clone_size,j_call,cdr3_nt,cdr3_aa
TRBV10-2,TRBD2,once,TRBJ2-1,TGCGCCAGCACTAGCGGAGCCTCTAATGAGCAGTTCTTC,CASTSGASNEQFF
TRBV10-3,NA,NA,TRBJ1-4,TGTGCCATCAGTGAGTCGACAGGTCAAAATGAAAAACTGTTTTTT,CAISESTGQNEKLFF
TRBV19,NA,NA,TRBJ1-1,TGTGCCAGTAGTATTGGCAGGGTGGAAACTTTCTTT,CASSIGRVETFF
TRBV5-1,NA,NA,TRBJ1-1,TGCGCCAGCAGCTTGGCCAGGAACACTGAAGCTTTCTTT,CASSLARNTEAFF
TRBV5-1,TRBD2,NA,TRBJ2-3,TGCGCCAGCAGCCCCCCAAGCGGGGGTAACACAGATACGCAGTATTTT,CASSPPSGGNTDTQYF
TRBV7-8,NA,NA,TRBJ2-1,TGTGCCAGCAGCTTAGAGTTAGTACCCTCCTACAATGAGCAGTTCTTC,CASSLELVPSYNEQFF
TRBV27,TRBD1,NA,TRBJ1-5,TGTGCCAGCTGGGACAGGGGGCGAGAACAGCCCCAGCATTTT,CASWDRGREQPQHF
TRBV2,NA,NA,TRBJ2-1,TGTGCCAGCAGAGCCGTTGGAGGGAACTTGAATGAGCAGTTCTTC,CASRAVGGNLNEQFF
TRBV3-1/TRBV3-2,NA,NA,TRBJ2-5,TGTGCCAGCAGCCAACCGGGAGAGACCCAGTACTTC,CASSQPGETQYF
TRBV18,TRBD1,NA,TRBJ2-1,TGTGCCAGCTCACCAGGACAGGGTTCCTACAATGAGCAGTTCTTC,CASSPGQGSYNEQFF
TRBV28,TRBD1,NA,TRBJ1-5,TGTGCCAGCAGCGCAGCAGGGGGCATAAGCAATCAGCCCCAGCATTTT,CASSAAGGISNQPQHF
TRBV15,NA,NA,TRBJ1-5,TGTGCCACCAGCTTAGGTGGGGGGGCGATGGGACAGCCCCAGCATTTT,CATSLGGGAMGQPQHF
TRBV11-3,NA,NA,TRBJ2-2,TGTGCCAGCAGCTTCGGAGGGGCGAGGGCCGGGGAGCTGTTTTTT,CASSFGGARAGELFF
TRBV3-1/TRBV3-2,NA,NA,TRBJ2-5,TGTGCCAGCAGCCTACAAGAAGAGACCCAGTACTTC,CASSLQEETQYF
TRBV7-2,NA,NA,TRBJ1-1,TGTGCCAGCAGCACCCTGGGGGGATCTGAAGCTTTCTTT,CASSTLGGSEAFF
TRBV15,TRBD2,NA,TRBJ2-7,TGTGCCACCAGCAGAGGACTAGCGGGAGTCGACGAGCAGTACTTC,CATSRGLAGVDEQYF
TRBV27,TRBD2,NA,TRBJ2-7,TGTGCCAGCAGTCCAACTAGCGGGGGATCCTCCTACGAGCAGTACTTC,CASSPTSGGSSYEQYF
TRBV27,TRBD1,NA,TRBJ1-2,TGTGCCAGCAGGGGACAGGGCAGCTATGGCTACACCTTC,CASRGQGSYGYTF
TRBV28,TRBD1,NA,TRBJ1-5,TGTGCCAGCACCTCCCCGGGGGACAGGGACCGGGCAGGCAATCAGCCCCAGCATTTT,CASTSPGDRDRAGNQPQHF
TRBV7-9,NA,NA,TRBJ2-1,TGTGCCAGCAGCTTCGGAGACAGAGCCTACAATGAGCAGTTCTTC,CASSFGDRAYNEQFF
TRBV2,NA,once,TRBJ1-1,TGTGCCAGCAGTGATTTACAGACCATGAACACTGAAGCTTTCTTT,CASSDLQTMNTEAFF
TRBV24-1,TRBD1,NA,TRBJ2-7,TGTGCCACCAGTCCCCCTGGGGGCAGGGGGAACGAGCAGTACTTC,CATSPPGGRGNEQYF
TRBV7-2,TRBD1,NA,TRBJ2-7,TGTGCCAGCAGCACAGGGGGAAGGGGATGGGACGAGCAGTACTTC,CASSTGGRGWDEQYF
TRBV29-1,NA,NA,TRBJ1-1,TGCAGCGTTTTCAGGGACACTGAAGCTTTCTTT,CSVFRDTEAFF
TRBV9,NA,few,TRBJ2-2,TGTGCCAGCAGCCCCCACGGTGACTTGGGCGGGGAGCTGTTTTTT,CASSPHGDLGGELFF
TRBV28,NA,NA,TRBJ1-6,TGTGCCAGCAGTTTATACGGGGGTCTCCACTTT,CASSLYGGLHF
TRBV5-1,TRBD1,NA,TRBJ2-5,TGCGCCAGCAGCTTGGGGGACAGGGGGCGCTGGGAGACCCAGTACTTC,CASSLGDRGRWETQYF
TRBV27,NA,few,TRBJ1-5,TGTGCCAGCAGTTCGAGTCATAATCAGCCCCAGCATTTT,CASSSSHNQPQHF
TRBV5-4,TRBD2,NA,TRBJ2-3,TGTGCCAGCAGCCCCCGTGGGGTAGCGGGGGTCTCAACCATACAGGATACGCAGTATTTT,CASSPRGVAGVSTIQDTQYF
TRBV7-6,TRBD2,NA,TRBJ2-1,TGTGCCAGCGCTTTTGAGCGGGGCGTCAACAATGAGCAGTTCTTC,CASAFERGVNNEQFF
TRBV28,NA,NA,TRBJ2-7,TGTGCCAGCCACCGGGGTGGAGGGTTCGACGAGCAGTACTTC,CASHRGGGFDEQYF
TRBV7-8,TRBD1,NA,TRBJ1-2,TGTGCCAGCAGCCTCATGACAGGGGGCTATGGCTACACCTTC,CASSLMTGGYGYTF
TRBV10-3,TRBD2,NA,TRBJ2-5,TGTGCCATCAGTGACAGGACTAGCCCCCCGGGGACCCAGTACTTC,CAISDRTSPPGTQYF
TRBV29-1,TRBD1,NA,TRBJ1-1,TGCAGCGTTGTAGGTCTGCGACAGGGGTTTCGAGATGAAGCTTTCTTT,CSVVGLRQGFRDEAFF
TRBV7-2,TRBD1,NA,TRBJ2-6,TGTGCCAGCAGCCCCCGGGACAGGGGATTCGTTGGGGCCAACGTCCTGACTTTC,CASSPRDRGFVGANVLTF
TRBV4-1,TRBD1,NA,TRBJ1-1,TGCGCCAGCAGCCAGGGACAGGGAACGAACACTGAAGCTTTCTTT,CASSQGQGTNTEAFF
TRBV19,TRBD1,NA,TRBJ1-4,TGTGCCAGCCTTGGAACCGGGACAGCGAGTGAAAAACTGTTTTTT,CASLGTGTASEKLFF